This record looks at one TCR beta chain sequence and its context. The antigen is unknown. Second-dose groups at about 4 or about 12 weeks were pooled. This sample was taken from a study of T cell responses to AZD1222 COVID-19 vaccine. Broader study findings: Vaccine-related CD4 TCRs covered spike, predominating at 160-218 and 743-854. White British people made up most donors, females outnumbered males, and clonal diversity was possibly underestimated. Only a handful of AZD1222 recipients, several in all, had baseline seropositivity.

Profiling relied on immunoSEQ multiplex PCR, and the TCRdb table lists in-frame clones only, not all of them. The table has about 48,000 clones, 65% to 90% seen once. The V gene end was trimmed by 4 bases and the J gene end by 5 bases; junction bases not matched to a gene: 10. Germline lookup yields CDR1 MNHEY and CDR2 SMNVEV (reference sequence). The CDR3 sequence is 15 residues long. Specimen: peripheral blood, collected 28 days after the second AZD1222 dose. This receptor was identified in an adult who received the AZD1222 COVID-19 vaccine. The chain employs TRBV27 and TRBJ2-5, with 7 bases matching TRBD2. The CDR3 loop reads CASSSRLAGAETQYF. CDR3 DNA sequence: TGTGCCAGCAGTTCCAGATTAGCGGGTGCGGAGACCCAGTACTTC.